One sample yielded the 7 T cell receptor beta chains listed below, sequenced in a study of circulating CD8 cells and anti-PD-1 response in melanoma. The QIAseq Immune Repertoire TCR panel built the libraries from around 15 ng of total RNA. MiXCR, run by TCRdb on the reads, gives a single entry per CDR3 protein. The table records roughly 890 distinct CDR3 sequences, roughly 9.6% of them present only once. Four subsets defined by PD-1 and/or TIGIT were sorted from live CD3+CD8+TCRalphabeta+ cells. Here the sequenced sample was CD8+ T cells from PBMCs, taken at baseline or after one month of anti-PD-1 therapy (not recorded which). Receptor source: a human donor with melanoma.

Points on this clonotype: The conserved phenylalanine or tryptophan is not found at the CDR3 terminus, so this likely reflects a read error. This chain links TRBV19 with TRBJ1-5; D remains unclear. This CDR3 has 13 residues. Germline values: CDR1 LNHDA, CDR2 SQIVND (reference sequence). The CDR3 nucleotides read TGTGCCAGTGGCCGAAATAGCAGTCAGCCCCAGCATCTT. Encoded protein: CASGRNSSQPQHL.

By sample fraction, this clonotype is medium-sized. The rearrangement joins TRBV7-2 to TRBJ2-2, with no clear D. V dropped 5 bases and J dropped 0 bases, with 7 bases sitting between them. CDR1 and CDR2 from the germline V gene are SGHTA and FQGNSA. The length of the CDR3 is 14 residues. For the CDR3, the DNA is TGTGCCAGCAGCGTTTTATCGAACACCGGGGAGCTGTTTTTT. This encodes CASSVLSNTGELFF.

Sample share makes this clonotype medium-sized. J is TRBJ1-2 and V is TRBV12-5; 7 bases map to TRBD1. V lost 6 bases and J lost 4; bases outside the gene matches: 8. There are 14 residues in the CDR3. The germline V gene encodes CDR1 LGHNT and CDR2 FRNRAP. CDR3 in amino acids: CASGPGTVVYGYTF. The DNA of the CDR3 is TGTGCTAGTGGCCCCGGGACAGTTGTCTATGGCTACACCTTC.

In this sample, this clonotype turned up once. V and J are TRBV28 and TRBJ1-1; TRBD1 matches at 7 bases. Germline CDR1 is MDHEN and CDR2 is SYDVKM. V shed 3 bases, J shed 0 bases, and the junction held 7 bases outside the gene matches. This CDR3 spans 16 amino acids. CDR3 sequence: CASSFVTGFMNTEAFF. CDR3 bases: TGTGCCAGCAGTTTTGTGACAGGGTTTATGAACACTGAAGCTTTCTTT.

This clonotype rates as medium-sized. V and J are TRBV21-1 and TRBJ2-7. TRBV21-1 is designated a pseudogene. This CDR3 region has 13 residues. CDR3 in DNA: TGTGCCAGCAGCAAAGGATTAGCCTACGAGCAGTACTTC. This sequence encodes CASSKGLAYEQYF.

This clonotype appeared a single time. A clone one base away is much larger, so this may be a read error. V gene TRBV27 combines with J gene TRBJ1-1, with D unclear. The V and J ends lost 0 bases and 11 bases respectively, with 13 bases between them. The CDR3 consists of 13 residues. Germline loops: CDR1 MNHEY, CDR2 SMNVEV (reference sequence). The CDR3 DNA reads TGTGCCAGCAGTTTATCGGGAGGTCTGCTTGCTTTCTTT. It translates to CASSLSGGLLAFF.

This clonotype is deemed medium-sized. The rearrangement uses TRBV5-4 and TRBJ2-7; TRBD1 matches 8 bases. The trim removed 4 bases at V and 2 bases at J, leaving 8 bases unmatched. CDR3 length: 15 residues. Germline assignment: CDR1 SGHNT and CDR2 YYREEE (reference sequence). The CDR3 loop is CASSPVDRAPYEQYF. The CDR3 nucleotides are TGTGCCAGCAGCCCGGTGGACAGGGCTCCCTACGAGCAGTACTTC.